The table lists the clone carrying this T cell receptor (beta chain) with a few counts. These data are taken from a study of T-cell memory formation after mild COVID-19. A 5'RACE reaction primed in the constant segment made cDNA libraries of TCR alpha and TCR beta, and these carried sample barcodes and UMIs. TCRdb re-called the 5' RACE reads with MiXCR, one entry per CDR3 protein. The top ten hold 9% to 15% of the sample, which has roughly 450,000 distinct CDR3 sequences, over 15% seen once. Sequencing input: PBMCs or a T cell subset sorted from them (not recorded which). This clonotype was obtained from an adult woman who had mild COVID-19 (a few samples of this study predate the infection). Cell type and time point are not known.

The DNA for the CDR3 is TGTGCCAGCGGGGATAAGAATGAGCAGTTCTTC. Translating gives CASGDKNEQFF. V gene TRBV12-3 or TRBV12-4 combines with J gene TRBJ2-1, with D hard to call. The V end was cut by 8 bases, the J end by 7 bases, with 9 bases between. The CDR3 is 11 residues long.